This record covers a single TCR beta chain. The source of the sample is a study of blood T cell repertoires in COVID-19. Assay: immunoSEQ multiplex PCR; the TCRdb copy retains only in-frame clones and omits some. Here the sample spans around 80,000 clones, around 87% being singletons. CDR3 length: 19 residues. The junction had 15 bases not matched to a gene; V was cut back by 4 bases and J by 1 base. Germline V gene data show CDR1 as LGHNA and CDR2 as YNFKEQ. The receptor comes from an elderly man with active or convalescent COVID-19. The V gene is TRBV4-2, the J gene TRBJ2-3; 9 bases match TRBD2. The sample was peripheral blood. The CDR3 reads CASSPTMRGGTEGTDTQYF. CDR3 DNA: TGTGCCAGCAGCCCGACTATGCGGGGGGGCACGGAGGGCACAGATACGCAGTATTTT.